The rows below give T cell receptor beta chains drawn from one sample of a study of blood T cell repertoires in COVID-19. Generated by immunoSEQ multiplex PCR, the TCRdb table keeps only in-frame clones and is missing some. Of 490,000 or so clones in the sample, more than 85% were seen once. The sequencing input was PBMCs or T cells enriched from blood (not recorded which). The receptors stem from a woman aged 55 to 70 who had recovered from COVID-19. CDR3s include the opening cysteine and the closing phenylalanine or tryptophan. The D gene is left open where the match is weak. Not all rows give a size; the values are once, few, many and, for expanded clones, a class.

TRBD1	once	TRBV4-1	TRBJ2-1	CASSHEVRGRLNEQFF	TGCGCCAGCAGCCACGAAGTCAGGGGGCGATTGAATGAGCAGTTCTTC
TRBD1	few	TRBV5-4	TRBJ1-3	CASSFDRGAGNTIYF	TGTGCCAGCAGCTTCGACAGGGGCGCTGGAAACACCATATATTTT
-	-	TRBV30	TRBJ1-2	CAWSDLRDFYGYTF	TGTGCCTGGAGTGACCTCAGGGATTTCTATGGCTACACCTTC
TRBD1	-	TRBV11-2	TRBJ1-1	CASSLGRTGLSEAFF	TGTGCCAGCAGCTTAGGGCGGACAGGGCTTTCTGAAGCTTTCTTT
TRBD1	once	TRBV27	TRBJ1-1	CASSFADRPEAFF	TGTGCCAGCAGTTTCGCGGACAGGCCTGAAGCTTTCTTT
-	-	TRBV12-3/TRBV12-4	TRBJ2-5	CASREQGRETQYF	TGTGCCAGCAGGGAACAGGGTCGGGAGACCCAGTACTTC
TRBD1	-	TRBV9	TRBJ2-2	CASSVDPGTGNTGELFF	TGTGCCAGCAGCGTAGACCCCGGGACAGGGAACACCGGGGAGCTGTTTTTT
-	few	TRBV2	TRBJ1-2	CASRQGGYGYTF	TGTGCCAGCAGGCAGGGCGGATATGGCTACACCTTC
TRBD2	-	TRBV9	TRBJ2-1	CASSVGSGGLNEQFF	TGTGCCAGCAGCGTAGGGTCGGGGGGGCTCAATGAGCAGTTCTTC
TRBD1	once	TRBV5-1	TRBJ2-2	CASSTGQGKGSTGELFF	TGCGCCAGCAGCACAGGACAGGGAAAGGGTTCCACCGGGGAGCTGTTTTTT